These 26 T cell receptor beta chains were all obtained from the same sample, sequenced in a study of blood T cell repertoires in COVID-19. Repertoires were generated with immunoSEQ multiplex PCR, while TCRdb's copy carries only in-frame clones and drops some. The sample records about 200,000 clones, 86% being singletons. Source material: PBMCs or T cells enriched from blood (not recorded which). Receptors originate from a woman between 35 and 50 years old with acute COVID-19.

Only one count was recorded for this clone. The gene calls are TRBV7-4 and TRBJ2-4; D might be TRBD1 (5 bases). CDR1 and CDR2 (germline): SGHVT, SQSDAQ. The V end lost 2 bases, the J end lost 0 bases, and 23 bases lay between the germline ends. CDR3 size: 20 residues. The CDR3 nucleotides are TGTGCCAGCAGCTTATGGGTGAGGCAGGGCTCCTTGCTAGCCAAAAACATTCAGTACTTC. It is translated as CASSLWVRQGSLLAKNIQYF.

J is TRBJ2-1 and V is TRBV11-1; 7 positions agree with TRBD2. The junction had 10 bases not matched to a gene; V was cut back by 7 bases and J by 1 base. Germline CDR1 and CDR2: SGHAT and FQDESV (reference sequence). The CDR3 sequence is 16 residues long. The CDR3: CASTPGRTRSYNEQFF. The CDR3 coding sequence is TGTGCCAGCACCCCAGGGAGGACTAGATCCTACAATGAGCAGTTCTTC.

The CDR3 reads CASSAGTAQETQYF. The CDR3 DNA reads as TGTGCCAGCAGCGCCGGGACAGCCCAAGAGACCCAGTACTTC. The V and J genes are TRBV7-9 and TRBJ2-5; 7 positions match TRBD1. The ends lost 5 bases at V and 1 base at J; junction bases unmatched: 4. The CDR3 totals 14 residues. In germline, CDR1 is SEHNR, CDR2 FQNEAQ (reference sequence).

The chain links TRBV5-1 to TRBJ2-7, with a tentative D call TRBD2 (5 bases). Trimming stripped 0 bases from V and 7 bases from J, with 17 bases between. The germline gives CDR1 SGHRS, CDR2 YFSETQ. The CDR3 has 15 residues. The CDR3 bases are TGCGCCAGCAGCTTGGTTCCGGACTCTCCTCGGGAGCAGTACTTC. Amino acid sequence: CASSLVPDSPREQYF.

The V and J genes are TRBV19 and TRBJ1-2, with TRBD1 matching 7 bases. Germline V CDR1 and CDR2: LNHDA, SQIVND (reference sequence). The V gene end was trimmed by 10 bases and the J gene end by 3 bases; junction bases not matched to a gene: 11. The CDR3 spans 14 residues. CDR3 protein: CATSLQGSDYGYTF. The CDR3 nucleotides are TGTGCCACCTCGTTACAGGGGTCGGACTATGGCTACACCTTC.

The chain combines TRBV2 with TRBJ1-3; D might be TRBD1 (5 bases). The CDR3 is made up of 16 amino acids. CDR1 is SNHLY and CDR2 is FYNNEI in the germline V gene. The ends were cut back, 8 bases at V and 1 base at J, with 18 bases in the middle. The chain's CDR3 is CASVSDRLFSGNTIYF. For the CDR3, the DNA is TGTGCCAGCGTATCTGACAGACTCTTTTCTGGAAACACCATATATTTT.

The chain couples TRBV7-9 to TRBJ1-1, with D perhaps TRBD1 (6 bases). CDR3 size: 15 residues. Germline V CDR1 and CDR2: SEHNR, FQNEAQ (reference sequence). Trimming took off 3 bases at V and 8 bases at J, with 19 bases between the two ends. The CDR3 here is CASSFNTGTQGEAFF. CDR3 bases: TGTGCCAGCAGCTTCAATACAGGGACCCAGGGGGAAGCTTTCTTT.

The CDR3 loop is CSASRTSGYNEQFF. As DNA, the CDR3 is TGCAGTGCTAGTCGGACTAGCGGCTACAATGAGCAGTTCTTC. The rearrangement links TRBV20-1 to TRBJ2-1, with 10 bases that match TRBD2. The CDR3 has 14 residues. Germline V gene sequence: CDR1 DFQATT, CDR2 SNEGSKA (reference sequence). The J segment lost 3 bases and the V segment lost 3 bases, leaving 2 bases of the junction unmatched.

This chain connects TRBV7-3 to TRBJ2-3, with D possibly being TRBD2 (6 bases). Germline assignment: CDR1 SGHTA and CDR2 FQGTGA. The CDR3 extends over 16 amino acids. The V end was cut by 5 bases, the J end by 2 bases, with 17 bases between. This CDR3 is CASSRSGTGDTDTQYF. The CDR3 DNA sequence: TGTGCCAGCAGCCGGTCCGGGACGGGAGACACAGATACGCAGTATTTT.

V gene TRBV27 combines with J gene TRBJ2-7, with D possibly TRBD1 on 6 matching bases. Germline CDR1 is MNHEY and CDR2 is SMNVEV (reference sequence). The ends were cut back, 8 bases at V and 0 bases at J, with 11 bases in the middle. This CDR3 has 13 amino acids. The DNA for the CDR3 is TGTGCCAGCGCCACAGGGAACTCCTACGAGCAGTACTTC. It is translated as CASATGNSYEQYF.

J is TRBJ2-1 and V is TRBV4-3; TRBD2 aligns across 14 bases. The CDR3 totals 21 residues. The ends lost 1 base at V and 8 bases at J; junction bases unmatched: 19. Germline values: CDR1 LGHNA, CDR2 YSLEER. The CDR3 coding sequence is TGCGCCAGCAGCCAAGGTGGGAGAGTGGGACTAGCGGGAGTAGATAACTATGAGCAGTTCTTC. Protein product: CASSQGGRVGLAGVDNYEQFF.

The rearrangement links TRBV23-1 to TRBJ1-1, with a possible D match to TRBD1 (5 bases). TRBV23-1 has ORF status, its function being uncertain. The CDR3 is 15 residues long. Trimming shortened V by 1 base and J by 8 bases, and 17 bases separated the two germline ends. Written as DNA, the CDR3 is TGCGCCAGCAGTCAATGGTATTCGCTGCGGACAGAAGCTTTCTTT. Residues: CASSQWYSLRTEAFF.

The chain's CDR3 is CASSTYIVDTQYF. The CDR3 coding sequence is TGTGCCAGCAGCACTTATATAGTTGATACGCAGTATTTT. This chain connects TRBV7-2 to TRBJ2-3; D ambiguous. The V end was cut by 5 bases, the J end by 6 bases, with 12 bases between. The CDR3 runs to 13 residues. The germline gives CDR1 SGHTA, CDR2 FQGNSA.

The chain employs TRBV6-5 and TRBJ2-7, with D possibly TRBD2 on 5 matching bases. The CDR3 sequence is 13 residues long. V was shortened by 6 bases and J by 9 bases, with 18 bases between the two germline ends. Germline lookup yields CDR1 MNHEY and CDR2 SVGAGI. The CDR3 DNA follows: TGTGCCAGCAGCTCAACCCGGGATTCCCCGCAGTACTTC. Translating gives CASSSTRDSPQYF.

The genes are TRBV29-1 and TRBJ1-2; 8 positions agree with TRBD1. J was trimmed by 7 bases and V by 4 bases; bases with no gene match: 11. Germline V gene sequence: CDR1 SQVTM, CDR2 ANQGSEA. The CDR3 runs to 14 residues. This chain's CDR3 is CSVAPGQGRGGYTF. The DNA for the CDR3 is TGCAGCGTTGCGCCTGGACAGGGCAGAGGTGGCTACACCTTC.

This sequence joins TRBV28 and TRBJ2-7; 7 bases line up with TRBD1. The CDR3 is 13 amino acids. The germline V gene encodes CDR1 MDHEN and CDR2 SYDVKM. Unmatched junction bases numbered 5, after V lost 6 bases and J lost 3 bases. In DNA form, the CDR3 reads TGTGCCAGCAGCCTGGGACAGTTCTACGAGCAGTACTTC. This codes for CASSLGQFYEQYF. Using reference TRBV28 and TRBJ2-7 for the parts outside the CDR3, the full variable domain is DVKVTQSSRYLVKRTGEKVFLECVQDMDHENMFWYRQDPGLGLRLIYFSYDVKMKEKGDIPEGYSVSREKKERFSLILESASTNQTSMYLCASSLGQFYEQYFGPGTRLTVT.

The gene calls are TRBV27 and TRBJ2-5; D is unclear. This CDR3 spans 13 amino acids. Germline V gene lookup returns CDR1 MNHEY and CDR2 SMNVEV (reference sequence). Trimming removed 0 bases from V and 4 bases from J, with 6 bases in between. The CDR3 region is CASSLSFRETQYF. The CDR3 DNA is TGTGCCAGCAGTTTATCCTTCCGAGAGACCCAGTACTTC.

The chain recombines TRBV14 with TRBJ1-2, with D possibly being TRBD1 (5 bases). V lost 0 bases to trimming and J lost 6 bases, with 8 bases between them. From germline, CDR1 is SGHDN and CDR2 FVKESK. The CDR3 covers 13 residues. The DNA for the CDR3 is TGTGCCAGCAGCCAAGAACCAGGGAATGGCTACACCTTC. Protein product: CASSQEPGNGYTF.

J is TRBJ2-1 and V is TRBV28, with TRBD1 matching 7 bases. CDR3 size: 14 residues. Germline CDR1 reads MDHEN; CDR2 reads SYDVKM. J gave up 2 bases and V 7 bases, and 5 bases lay outside the gene matches. DNA for the CDR3: TGTGCCAGCACTCCCGGGACAGCCTACAATGAGCAGTTCTTC. Its protein is CASTPGTAYNEQFF. The whole variable domain, remainder taken from reference TRBV28 and TRBJ2-1, is DVKVTQSSRYLVKRTGEKVFLECVQDMDHENMFWYRQDPGLGLRLIYFSYDVKMKEKGDIPEGYSVSREKKERFSLILESASTNQTSMYLCASTPGTAYNEQFFGPGTRLTVL.

This sequence joins TRBV29-1 and TRBJ1-1, with TRBD1 as a possible D gene (6 bases). Trimming cost V 6 bases and J 1 base, with 21 bases left between them. The germline CDR1 and CDR2 sequences are SQVTM and ANQGSEA. The CDR3 spans 16 residues. CDR3 nucleotide sequence: TGCAGCGTCTCCACCCCAAGAGACAGGAAGAACACTGAAGCTTTCTTT. It is translated as CSVSTPRDRKNTEAFF. The full variable domain, its missing parts supplied by reference TRBV29-1 and TRBJ1-1, is SAVISQKPSRDICQRGTSLTIQCQVDSQVTMMFWYRQQPGQSLTLIATANQGSEATYESGFVIDKFPISRPNLTFSTLTVSNMSPEDSSIYLCSVSTPRDRKNTEAFFGQGTRLTVV.

The chain uses TRBV6-5 and TRBJ1-1; a possible D gene is TRBD1 (5 bases). Trimming pared 0 bases from V and 3 bases from J, leaving 8 bases between. This CDR3 is 14 amino acids long. Per the germline V gene, CDR1 is MNHEY and CDR2 is SVGAGI. CDR3 residues: CASSYSSRDTEAFF. The CDR3 DNA is TGTGCCAGCAGTTACTCGAGCAGGGACACTGAAGCTTTCTTT.

The rearrangement links TRBV5-8 to TRBJ2-7, with 9 positions matching TRBD1. Germline V gene lookup returns CDR1 SGHTS and CDR2 YDEGEE. V shed 2 bases and J 2 bases; nucleotides not matched to a gene: 11. This CDR3 has 17 amino acids. The CDR3 here is CASSFGRTGGVTYEQYF. DNA of the CDR3: TGTGCCAGCAGCTTCGGTCGAACAGGGGGCGTTACCTACGAGCAGTACTTC.

The CDR3 reads CASRAPLRGSYNEQFF. The DNA for the CDR3 is TGTGCCAGCAGGGCCCCCCTAAGGGGCTCCTACAATGAGCAGTTCTTC. The genes are TRBV9 and TRBJ2-1; TRBD1 might be the D (5 bases). Germline V gives CDR1 SGDLS, CDR2 YYNGEE. The CDR3 has 16 residues. Trimming left V 5 bases short and J 0 bases short, with 15 bases between.

The genes are TRBV28 and TRBJ1-3; 10 positions agree with TRBD1. Per the germline V gene, CDR1 is MDHEN and CDR2 is SYDVKM. With V trimmed by 3 bases and J by 7 bases, 6 bases remained unmatched. The CDR3 length is 15 residues. CDR3 loop: CASSFDGTGANTIYF. The CDR3 region has the DNA TGTGCCAGCAGTTTCGACGGGACAGGGGCGAACACCATATATTTT.

The chain joins TRBV29-1 to TRBJ1-5; TRBD1 agrees at 11 bases. Losses at the gene ends were 7 bases for V and 6 bases for J; bases not matched to a gene: 2. CDR3 size: 12 residues. Germline CDR1 and CDR2: SQVTM and ANQGSEA. CDR3 region: CSAGQGGQPQHF. The CDR3 DNA reads TGCAGCGCGGGACAGGGGGGTCAGCCCCAGCATTTT.

V gene TRBV24-1 combines with J gene TRBJ2-7; tentatively, D is TRBD2 (6 bases). The V and J ends lost 2 bases and 1 base respectively, with 17 bases between them. Germline assignment: CDR1 KGHDR and CDR2 SFDVKD. The CDR3 has 17 amino acids. In DNA form, the CDR3 reads TGTGCCACCAGTGATTCCTCCACCGGGGGACGGTCCTACGAGCAGTACTTC. This encodes CATSDSSTGGRSYEQYF.